Shown below are 21 T cell receptor beta chains from a single sample sequenced in a study of cytomegalovirus exposure and HLA in healthy donors. The assay was immunoSEQ multiplex PCR, and TCRdb's table has in-frame clones only and misses some. The sample holds some 170,000 clones, approximately 87% seen once. Sequencing was done on a sample of PBMCs. The receptors here all came from a woman aged 25 to 45 in good health and CMV-seronegative.

This clone was counted once. The chain links TRBV11-2 to TRBJ2-1; 13 positions agree with TRBD2. V trimming: 5 bases; J trimming: 2 bases; junction bases outside the gene matches: 3. From germline, CDR1 is SGHAT and CDR2 FQNNGV. CDR3 length: 16 amino acids. For the CDR3, the DNA is TGTGCCAGCAGCCCCGGGACTAGCGGGACCTACAATGAGCAGTTCTTC. It codes for CASSPGTSGTYNEQFF.

This chain joins TRBV27 and TRBJ1-5; 7 positions agree with TRBD1. CDR3 length: 16 residues. Germline V gene sequence: CDR1 MNHEY, CDR2 SMNVEV (reference sequence). Trimming removed 5 bases from V and 6 bases from J; junction bases left unmatched: 13. The CDR3 bases are TGTGCCAGCAGTCGAGTCCGGACAGGTGGGATTCAGCCCCAGCATTTT. Residues: CASSRVRTGGIQPQHF.

The rearrangement uses TRBV9 and TRBJ2-7; 10 nucleotides align to TRBD2. From germline, CDR1 is SGDLS and CDR2 YYNGEE. Trimming took 0 bases from V and 3 from J; bases not matched to a gene: 9. This CDR3 is built from 17 residues. CDR3: CASSVGEGASGGYEQYF. The DNA of the CDR3 is TGTGCCAGCAGCGTAGGGGAAGGGGCTAGCGGGGGCTACGAGCAGTACTTC.

The chain is built from TRBV7-8 and TRBJ2-1, with TRBD2 identical over 7 bases. Germline CDR1 is SGHVS and CDR2 is FQNEAQ. The CDR3 sequence is 16 residues long. Unmatched junction bases numbered 14, after V lost 8 bases and J lost 4 bases. The DNA of the CDR3 is TGTGCCAGCCGTGTAAAAGGGCTAGCGGTTTACAATGAGCAGTTCTTC. Amino acids: CASRVKGLAVYNEQFF. Supplemented by reference TRBV7-8 and TRBJ2-1, the full variable domain reads GAGVSQSPRYKVAKRGQDVALRCDPISGHVSLFWYQQALGQGPEFLTYFQNEAQLDKSGLPSDRFFAERPEGSVSTLKIQRTQQEDSAVYLCASRVKGLAVYNEQFFGPGTRLTVL.

The V gene is TRBV29-1, the J gene TRBJ1-1; no firm D call. The CDR3 spans 12 residues. With 6 bases removed from V and 1 base from J, the gap between germline ends came to 9 bases. Germline V gene data show CDR1 as SQVTM and CDR2 as ANQGSEA. The chain's CDR3 is CSVVVGNTEAFF. CDR3 nucleotides: TGCAGCGTAGTGGTCGGGAACACTGAAGCTTTCTTT.

This chain links TRBV19 with TRBJ2-1; perhaps TRBD2 as D (5 bases). Per the germline V gene, CDR1 is LNHDA and CDR2 is SQIVND (reference sequence). This CDR3 has 16 amino acids. Trimming stripped 1 base from V and 1 base from J, with 11 bases between. The CDR3 DNA is TGTGCCAGTAGTATAGTGGGGAGTAGGTCCTACAATGAGCAGTTCTTC. It specifies CASSIVGSRSYNEQFF. The whole variable domain, filled in from reference TRBV19 and TRBJ2-1, reads DGGITQSPKYLFRKEGQNVTLSCEQNLNHDAMYWYRQDPGQGLRLIYYSQIVNDFQKGDIAEGYSVSREKKESFPLTVTSAQKNPTAFYLCASSIVGSRSYNEQFFGPGTRLTVL.

The chain is built from TRBV9 and TRBJ1-5; 7 bases line up with TRBD1. The CDR3 spans 15 residues. Germline lookup yields CDR1 SGDLS and CDR2 YYNGEE. Germline trimming cut 4 bases from V and 0 bases from J; bases unmatched to any gene: 4. In DNA, the CDR3 is TGTGCCAGCAGCTCGACAGGGTATAGCAATCAGCCCCAGCATTTT. It encodes CASSSTGYSNQPQHF.

This chain uses TRBV25-1 with TRBJ1-6, with TRBD1 matching over 8 bases. The germline gives CDR1 MGHDK, CDR2 SYGVNS. After removal of 7 bases from V and 2 bases from J, the junction contained 4 bases not matched to a gene. The CDR3 contains 15 residues. CDR3 residues: CASKTGEAYNSPLHF. The CDR3 nucleotides are TGTGCCAGCAAGACAGGGGAGGCCTATAATTCACCCCTCCACTTT.

This rearrangement joins TRBV27 to TRBJ2-5; 10 bases are a match to TRBD1. The trim removed 5 bases at V and 7 bases at J, leaving 7 bases unmatched. The CDR3 spans 14 residues. Germline V CDR1 and CDR2: MNHEY, SMNVEV (reference sequence). The chain's CDR3 is CASSADRGIGTQYF. Written as DNA, the CDR3 is TGTGCCAGCAGTGCGGACAGGGGGATCGGGACCCAGTACTTC.

CDR3: CASSSPGNINEKLFF. The CDR3 region has the DNA TGTGCCAGCAGCTCCCCAGGGAATATCAATGAAAAACTGTTTTTT. The V and J genes are TRBV7-2 and TRBJ1-4; D might be TRBD1 (5 bases). Per the germline V gene, CDR1 is SGHTA and CDR2 is FQGNSA. This CDR3 is 15 amino acids long. V was cut by 4 bases and J by 5 bases, with 14 bases left in between.

The chain combines TRBV5-1 with TRBJ2-1; the match to TRBD1 covers 8 bases. CDR3 length: 14 amino acids. The ends lost 4 bases at V and 8 bases at J; junction bases unmatched: 8. Germline V gene data show CDR1 as SGHRS and CDR2 as YFSETQ. DNA of the CDR3: TGCGCCAGCAGCCTGCGGACAGGGCTGGATGAGCAGTTCTTC. Its translation is CASSLRTGLDEQFF.

The V and J genes are TRBV6-5 and TRBJ2-1; the D gene is possibly TRBD2 (6 bases). The V and J ends lost 2 bases and 13 bases respectively, with 9 bases between them. Looked up from germline, CDR1 is MNHEY and CDR2 is SVGAGI. The CDR3 is 11 amino acids. CDR3 residues: CASSYGTLQFF. The CDR3 DNA is TGTGCCAGCAGTTACGGGACTCTTCAGTTCTTC.

This clone was counted a single time. This rearrangement joins TRBV7-6 to TRBJ1-3; 10 bases are a match to TRBD1. The CDR3 is 16 residues long. V lost 5 bases, J lost 5 bases, and 9 bases stayed unmatched. Looked up from germline, CDR1 is SGHVS and CDR2 is FNYEAQ. In nucleotides, the CDR3 is TGTGCCAGCAGCAGACAGGGGGCTAACGCGAGAAACACCATATATTTT. Translation gives CASSRQGANARNTIYF.

This chain connects TRBV5-1 to TRBJ2-7, with 8 bases fitting TRBD1. CDR3 length: 14 residues. The V gene end was trimmed by 0 bases and the J gene end by 3 bases; junction bases not matched to a gene: 2. The germline CDR1 and CDR2 sequences are SGHRS and YFSETQ. The CDR3 sequence is CASSLGTGGYEQYF. CDR3 in DNA: TGCGCCAGCAGCTTGGGCACAGGGGGCTACGAGCAGTACTTC.

The chain links TRBV28 to TRBJ2-7; tentatively, D is TRBD1 (6 bases). Trimming pared 6 bases from V and 7 bases from J, leaving 19 bases between. Germline values: CDR1 MDHEN, CDR2 SYDVKM. This CDR3 has 14 amino acids. The DNA for the CDR3 is TGTGCCAGCAGCTCTACCCTAAACAGGGATGAGCAGTACTTC. Its translation: CASSSTLNRDEQYF.

V gene TRBV5-1 combines with J gene TRBJ2-7; TRBD1 matches 8 bases. CDR3 length: 14 amino acids. CDR1 is SGHRS, CDR2 YFSETQ, per germline. Trimming at V came to 0 bases and at J to 2 bases, leaving 1 base not matched to a gene. The CDR3 DNA is TGCGCCAGCAGCTTGGGGACAGGGCCCTACGAGCAGTACTTC. Translation gives CASSLGTGPYEQYF.

The chain combines TRBV7-6 with TRBJ1-6; no clear D gene. The CDR3 loop spans 16 amino acids. Germline CDR1 reads SGHVS; CDR2 reads FNYEAQ. V was trimmed by 0 bases and J by 8 bases, leaving 14 bases between them. DNA of the CDR3: TGTGCCAGCAGCTTAGCGAAGCCGGGTGGTGATTCACCCCTCCACTTT. Its translation is CASSLAKPGGDSPLHF.

This chain joins TRBV19 and TRBJ2-7; 12 bases agree with TRBD1. Germline assignment: CDR1 LNHDA and CDR2 SQIVND (reference sequence). The V segment lost 5 bases and the J segment 4 bases; nucleotides outside the gene matches: 6. This CDR3 has 15 amino acids. The CDR3 nucleotides read TGTGCCAGTAGTGCGGGACAGGGGGCGGTATACGAGCAGTACTTC. Its protein is CASSAGQGAVYEQYF.

This clone occurred once. V and J are TRBV27 and TRBJ1-1, with 9 bases identical to TRBD1. This CDR3 comprises 16 residues. V shed 0 bases and J 1 base; nucleotides not matched to a gene: 3. Germline CDR1 is MNHEY and CDR2 is SMNVEV (reference sequence). CDR3 coding DNA: TGTGCCAGCAGTTTATCTCTGGGACAGGGGAACACTGAAGCTTTCTTT. This translates into CASSLSLGQGNTEAFF.

This chain uses TRBV7-2 with TRBJ2-7; D may be TRBD1 (6 bases). Germline values: CDR1 SGHTA, CDR2 FQGNSA. V dropped 5 bases and J dropped 1 base, with 15 bases sitting between them. This CDR3 has 15 amino acids. In DNA, the CDR3 is TGTGCCAGCAGCCCAGGGCACAGGGCTTCCTACGAGCAGTACTTC. Its protein product is CASSPGHRASYEQYF.

In DNA, the CDR3 is TGTGCCAGCAGTCTTTCGACGACAGGGGGCAATCAGCCCCAGCATTTT. This encodes CASSLSTTGGNQPQHF. J is TRBJ1-5 and V is TRBV27, with 8 nucleotides matching TRBD1. Trimming took 5 bases from V and 2 from J; bases not matched to a gene: 8. CDR3 length equals 16 residues. Germline-derived CDR1 and CDR2 are MNHEY and SMNVEV (reference sequence).